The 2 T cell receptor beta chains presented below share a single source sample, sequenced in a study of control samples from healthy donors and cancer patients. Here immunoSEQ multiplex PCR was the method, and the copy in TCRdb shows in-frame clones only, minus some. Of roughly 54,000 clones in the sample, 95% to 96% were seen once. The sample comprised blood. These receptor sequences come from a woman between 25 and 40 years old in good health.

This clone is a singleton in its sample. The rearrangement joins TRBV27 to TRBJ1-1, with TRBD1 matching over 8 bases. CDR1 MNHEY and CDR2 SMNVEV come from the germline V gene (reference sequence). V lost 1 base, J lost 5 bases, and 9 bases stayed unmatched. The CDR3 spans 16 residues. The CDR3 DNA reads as TGTGCCAGCAGTTTATACCCTGGACAGGGAAAGACTGAAGCTTTCTTT. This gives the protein CASSLYPGQGKTEAFF.

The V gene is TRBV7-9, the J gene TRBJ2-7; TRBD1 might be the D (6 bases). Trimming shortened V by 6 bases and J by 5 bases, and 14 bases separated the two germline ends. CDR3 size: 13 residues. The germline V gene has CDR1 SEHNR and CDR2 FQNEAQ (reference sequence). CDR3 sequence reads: CASSQTGINEQYF. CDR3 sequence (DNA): TGTGCCAGCAGTCAGACAGGAATCAACGAGCAGTACTTC.